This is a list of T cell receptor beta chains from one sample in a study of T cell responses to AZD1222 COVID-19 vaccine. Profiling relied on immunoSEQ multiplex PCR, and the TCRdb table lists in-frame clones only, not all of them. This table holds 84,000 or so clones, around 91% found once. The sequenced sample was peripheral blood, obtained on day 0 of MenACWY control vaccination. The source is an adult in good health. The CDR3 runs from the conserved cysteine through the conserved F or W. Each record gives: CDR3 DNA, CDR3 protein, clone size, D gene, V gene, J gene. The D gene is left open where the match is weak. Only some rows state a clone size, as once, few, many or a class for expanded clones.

TGTGCCAGTAGTATCGGTAGGGGCCGACCAGAGACCCAGTACTTC	CASSIGRGRPETQYF	-	-	TRBV19	TRBJ2-5
TGTGCCAGCAGTTACTCTCCACATGCCGAGACCCAGTACTTC	CASSYSPHAETQYF	-	-	TRBV6-5	TRBJ2-5
TGTGCCAGAAGCTTAGGCCGGGGGGCAGCTCCGAGGGATACGCAGTATTTT	CARSLGRGAAPRDTQYF	-	-	TRBV5-3	TRBJ2-3
TGTGCCAGTAGAAACCGGGACAGAAACACTGAAGCTTTCTTT	CASRNRDRNTEAFF	-	TRBD1	TRBV19	TRBJ1-1
TGCGCCAGCAGTGAATTGACAGCCCCGAACACAGATACGCAGTATTTT	CASSELTAPNTDTQYF	-	-	TRBV10-1	TRBJ2-3
TGTGCCAGCAGCCAAACATCGCTCGGGAGCCCCTCAGATACGCAGTATTTT	CASSQTSLGSPSDTQYF	once	-	TRBV4-2	TRBJ2-3
TGTGCCAGCAGCCAAGATCCCCCTAGCGGGAGTGTCAATGAGCAGTTCTTC	CASSQDPPSGSVNEQFF	-	TRBD2	TRBV4-2	TRBJ2-1
TGTGCCAGCAGCTTCGCACTCCAGAGCTCCTACGAGCAGTACTTC	CASSFALQSSYEQYF	few	-	TRBV11-2	TRBJ2-7
TGTGCCAGCAGCGACCCGGGACAGGGGGACTATGGCTACACCTTC	CASSDPGQGDYGYTF	-	TRBD1	TRBV6-2/TRBV6-3	TRBJ1-2
TGTGCCACCAGCGTCGGACAGGGACGTCTCCAAAATGAAAAACTGTTTTTT	CATSVGQGRLQNEKLFF	-	TRBD1	TRBV15	TRBJ1-4
TGTGCCAGCAGCTCCCCCGGCCCAACTAATGAAAAACTGTTTTTT	CASSSPGPTNEKLFF	-	-	TRBV7-9	TRBJ1-4
TGTGCCAGCAGGATGGCCCCCGGTGGGTCCTACGAGCAGTACTTC	CASRMAPGGSYEQYF	-	-	TRBV6-5	TRBJ2-7
TGTGCCAGCAGCGTACAGGGGGGGGAAGGACAGCCCCAGCATTTT	CASSVQGGEGQPQHF	-	TRBD1	TRBV6-4	TRBJ1-5
TGTGCCAGCAGTTACTCGATTTTCGAGGGGACAACAGATACGCAGTATTTT	CASSYSIFEGTTDTQYF	-	-	TRBV6-2/TRBV6-3	TRBJ2-3
TGCAGTGCTCCGATTTGGTATGGCTACACCTTC	CSAPIWYGYTF	-	-	TRBV20-1	TRBJ1-2
TGTGCCAGCAGCTCAGGACAGGGGTTCTCACCCCTCCACTTT	CASSSGQGFSPLHF	-	TRBD1	TRBV7-9	TRBJ1-6
TGTGCCAGCTCAGACAGTTATCAGCCCCAGCATTTT	CASSDSYQPQHF	once	-	TRBV18	TRBJ1-5
TGTGCCAGCAGCTTGTGGTACTCCTACGAGCAGTACTTC	CASSLWYSYEQYF	few	-	TRBV5-5	TRBJ2-7
TGTGCCAGCTCACCATACGGGGGGCTGAACACTGAAGCTTTCTTT	CASSPYGGLNTEAFF	-	-	TRBV18	TRBJ1-1
TGTGCCAGTAGTGTTCTCCAGGGAGGTGAGACCCAGTACTTC	CASSVLQGGETQYF	-	-	TRBV19	TRBJ2-5
TGTGCCAGCAGCCCACAGGGGGCTTTAGCGGGAGTATCGTACAATGAGCAGTTCTTC	CASSPQGALAGVSYNEQFF	-	-	TRBV28	TRBJ2-1
TGCGCCAGCACCATCGCTGGGATGGAGACCCAGTACTTC	CASTIAGMETQYF	-	-	TRBV5-1	TRBJ2-5
TGTGCCAGCAGCTTAGCGGCGGGCGGGGGAAACCAAGAGACCCAGTACTTC	CASSLAAGGGNQETQYF	once	TRBD2	TRBV7-6	TRBJ2-5